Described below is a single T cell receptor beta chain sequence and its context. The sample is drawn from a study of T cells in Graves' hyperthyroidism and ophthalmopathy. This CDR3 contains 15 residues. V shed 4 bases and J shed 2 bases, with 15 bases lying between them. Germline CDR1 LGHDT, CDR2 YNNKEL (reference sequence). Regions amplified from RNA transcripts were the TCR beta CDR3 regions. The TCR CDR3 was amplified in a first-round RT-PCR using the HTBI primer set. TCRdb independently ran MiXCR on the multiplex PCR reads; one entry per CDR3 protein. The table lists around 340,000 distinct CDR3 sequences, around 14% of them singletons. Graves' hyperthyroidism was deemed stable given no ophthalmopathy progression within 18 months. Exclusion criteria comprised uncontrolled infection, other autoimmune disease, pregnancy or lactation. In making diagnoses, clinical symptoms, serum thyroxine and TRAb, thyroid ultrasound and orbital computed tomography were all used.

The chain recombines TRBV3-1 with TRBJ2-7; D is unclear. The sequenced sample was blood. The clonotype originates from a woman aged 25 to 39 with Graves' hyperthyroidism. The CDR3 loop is CASSPVGPTPYEQYF. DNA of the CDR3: TGTGCCAGCAGCCCCGTCGGGCCCACCCCCTACGAGCAGTACTTC.